At least ten counts were recorded for the clone carrying this T cell receptor beta chain. The data were taken from a study of human T cells and chemical hapten exposure. Across the whole study: Upper-back patches of 0.01% DPC were read at 6 days.

The CDR3 covers 16 residues. The J segment lost 1 base and the V segment lost 3 bases, leaving 7 bases of the junction unmatched. Germline V gene data show CDR1 as DFQATT and CDR2 as SNEGSKA (reference sequence). One entry per CDR3 protein, called by TCRdb with MiXCR from the RACE reads. The top ten hold approximately 16% of the sample, which has 35,000 to 45,000 distinct CDR3 sequences, around 9.3% seen once. This sample's time point: patch test 2, 6 weeks after DPC sensitization. Specified treatment: therapeutic diphenylcyclopropenone sensitization with weekly scalp DPC. The source of this sequence is a woman aged 40 to 50 with alopecia areata. Some clones in this sample may be carry-over from other donors' samples. The sequencing used whole blood, collected in connection with sensitization to the hapten diphenylcyclopropenone (DPC). The genes are TRBV20-1 and TRBJ2-3; 10 nucleotides agree with TRBD2. The CDR3 DNA sequence: TGCAGTGCTAGTATAACCGGGACTAGCGGCACAGATACGCAGTATTTT. It yields the protein CSASITGTSGTDTQYF.